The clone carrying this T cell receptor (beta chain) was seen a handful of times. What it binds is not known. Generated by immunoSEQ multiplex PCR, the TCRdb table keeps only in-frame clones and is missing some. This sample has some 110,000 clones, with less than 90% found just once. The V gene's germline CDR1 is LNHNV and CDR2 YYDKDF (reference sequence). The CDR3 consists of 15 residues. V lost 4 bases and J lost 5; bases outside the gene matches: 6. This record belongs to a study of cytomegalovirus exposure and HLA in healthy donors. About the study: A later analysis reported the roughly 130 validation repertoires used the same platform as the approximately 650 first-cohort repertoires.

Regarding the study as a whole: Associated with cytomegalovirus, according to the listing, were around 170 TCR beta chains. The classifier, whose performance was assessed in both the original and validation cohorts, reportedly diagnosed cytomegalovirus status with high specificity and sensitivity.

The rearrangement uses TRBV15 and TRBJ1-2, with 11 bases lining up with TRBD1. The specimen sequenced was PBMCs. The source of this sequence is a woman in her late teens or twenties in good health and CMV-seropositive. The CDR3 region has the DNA TGTGCCACCAGCAAAGGACAGGGGGCAATTTATGGCTACACCTTC. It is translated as CATSKGQGAIYGYTF.